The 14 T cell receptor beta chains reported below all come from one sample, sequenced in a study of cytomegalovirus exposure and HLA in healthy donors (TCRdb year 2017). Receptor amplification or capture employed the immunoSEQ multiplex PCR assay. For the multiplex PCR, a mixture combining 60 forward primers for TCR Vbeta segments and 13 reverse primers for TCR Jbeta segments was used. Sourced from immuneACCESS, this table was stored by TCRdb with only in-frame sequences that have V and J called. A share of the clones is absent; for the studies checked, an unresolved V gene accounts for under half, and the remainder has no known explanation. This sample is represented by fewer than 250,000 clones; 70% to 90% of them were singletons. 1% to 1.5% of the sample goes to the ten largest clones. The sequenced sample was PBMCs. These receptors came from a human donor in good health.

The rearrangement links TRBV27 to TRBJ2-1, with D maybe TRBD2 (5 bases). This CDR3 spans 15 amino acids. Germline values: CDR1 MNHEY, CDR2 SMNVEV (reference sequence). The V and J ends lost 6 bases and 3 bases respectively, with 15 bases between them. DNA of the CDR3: TGTGCCAGCAGAACCTCCCGGGGAAGCTACAATGAGCAGTTCTTC. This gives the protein CASRTSRGSYNEQFF.

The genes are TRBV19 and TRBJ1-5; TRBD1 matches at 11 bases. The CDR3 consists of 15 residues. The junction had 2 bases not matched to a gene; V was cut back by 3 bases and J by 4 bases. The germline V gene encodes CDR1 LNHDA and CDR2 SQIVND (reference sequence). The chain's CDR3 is CASSIGTGGNQPQHF. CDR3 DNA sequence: TGTGCCAGTAGTATTGGGACAGGGGGTAATCAGCCCCAGCATTTT.

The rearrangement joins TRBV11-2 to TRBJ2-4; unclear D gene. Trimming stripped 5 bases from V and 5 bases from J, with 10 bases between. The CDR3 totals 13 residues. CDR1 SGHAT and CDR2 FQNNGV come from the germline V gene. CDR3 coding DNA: TGTGCCAGCAGCGTCGGCAGGCAAAACATTCAGTACTTC. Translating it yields CASSVGRQNIQYF.

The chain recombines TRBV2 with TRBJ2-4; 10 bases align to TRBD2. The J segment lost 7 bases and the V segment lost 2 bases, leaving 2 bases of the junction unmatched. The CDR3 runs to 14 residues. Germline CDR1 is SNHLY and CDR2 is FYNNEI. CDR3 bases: TGTGCCAGCAGTGAACTAGCGGGAGTGAACATTCAGTACTTC. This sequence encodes CASSELAGVNIQYF.

CDR3: CASSLVPGTSGLMEETQYF. The CDR3 DNA follows: TGTGCCAGCAGCTTGGTCCCGGGGACTAGCGGCTTGATGGAAGAGACCCAGTACTTC. The chain has TRBV7-8 and TRBJ2-5, with 11 nucleotides matching TRBD2. This CDR3 is built from 19 residues. The germline gives CDR1 SGHVS, CDR2 FQNEAQ. The J segment lost 3 bases and the V segment lost 3 bases, leaving 15 bases of the junction unmatched.

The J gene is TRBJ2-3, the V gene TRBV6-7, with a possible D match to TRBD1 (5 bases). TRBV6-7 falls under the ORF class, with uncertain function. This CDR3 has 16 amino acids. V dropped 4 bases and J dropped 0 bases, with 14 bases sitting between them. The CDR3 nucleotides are TGTGCCAGCAGTTCAACAGGCTGGCCTAGCACAGATACGCAGTATTTT. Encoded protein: CASSSTGWPSTDTQYF.

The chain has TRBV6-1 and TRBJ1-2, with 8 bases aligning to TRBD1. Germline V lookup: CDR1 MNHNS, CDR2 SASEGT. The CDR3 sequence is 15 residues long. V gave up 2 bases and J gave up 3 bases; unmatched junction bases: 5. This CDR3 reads CASSESGGIDYGYTF. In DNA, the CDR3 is TGTGCCAGCAGTGAATCAGGGGGCATTGACTATGGCTACACCTTC.

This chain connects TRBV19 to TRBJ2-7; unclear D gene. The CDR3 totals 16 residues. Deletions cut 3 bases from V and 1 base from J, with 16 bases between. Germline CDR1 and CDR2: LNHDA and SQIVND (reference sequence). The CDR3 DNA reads TGTGCCAGTAGTATTAGAGGCAGCCTTTCATCCTACGAGCAGTACTTC. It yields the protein CASSIRGSLSSYEQYF.

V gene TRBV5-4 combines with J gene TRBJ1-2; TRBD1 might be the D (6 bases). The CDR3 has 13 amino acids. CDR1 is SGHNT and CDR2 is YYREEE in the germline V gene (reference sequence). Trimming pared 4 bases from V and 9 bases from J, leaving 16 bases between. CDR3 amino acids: CASSPGQLRSYTF. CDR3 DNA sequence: TGTGCCAGCAGCCCCGGACAGCTCAGGAGCTACACCTTC.

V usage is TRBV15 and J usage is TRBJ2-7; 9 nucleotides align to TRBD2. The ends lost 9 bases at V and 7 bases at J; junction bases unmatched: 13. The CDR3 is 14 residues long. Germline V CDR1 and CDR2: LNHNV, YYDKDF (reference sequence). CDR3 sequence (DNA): TGTGCCACGAACCAAGCAGGCGGGAGGGGTGAGCAGTACTTC. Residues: CATNQAGGRGEQYF.

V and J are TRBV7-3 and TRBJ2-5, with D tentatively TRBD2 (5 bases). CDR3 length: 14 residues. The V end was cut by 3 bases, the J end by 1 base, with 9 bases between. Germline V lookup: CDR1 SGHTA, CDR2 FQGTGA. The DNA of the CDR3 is TGTGCCAGCAGCTTGGGAGCGGTCCAAGAGACCCAGTACTTC. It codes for CASSLGAVQETQYF.

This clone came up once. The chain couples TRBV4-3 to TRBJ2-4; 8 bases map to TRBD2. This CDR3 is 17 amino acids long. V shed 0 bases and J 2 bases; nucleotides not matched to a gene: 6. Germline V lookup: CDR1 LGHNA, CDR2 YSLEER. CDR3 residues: CASSQEVAGLSKNIQYF. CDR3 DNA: TGCGCCAGCAGCCAAGAGGTAGCGGGACTATCCAAAAACATTCAGTACTTC.

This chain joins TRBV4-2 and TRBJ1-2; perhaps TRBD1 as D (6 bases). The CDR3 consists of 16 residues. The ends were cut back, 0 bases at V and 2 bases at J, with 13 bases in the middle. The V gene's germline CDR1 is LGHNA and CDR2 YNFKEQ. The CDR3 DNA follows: TGTGCCAGCAGCCAAGATCAAGCAGGGGTAAACTATGGCTACACCTTC. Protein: CASSQDQAGVNYGYTF.

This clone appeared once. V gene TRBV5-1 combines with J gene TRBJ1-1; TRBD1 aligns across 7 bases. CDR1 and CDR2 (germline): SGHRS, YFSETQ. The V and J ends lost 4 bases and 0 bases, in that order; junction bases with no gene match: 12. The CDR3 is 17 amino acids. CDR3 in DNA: TGCGCCAGCAGCCGCGCCGGGACAGAATACATGAACACTGAAGCTTTCTTT. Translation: CASSRAGTEYMNTEAFF.